This TCR beta chain appears in the sequencing data of a study of cytomegalovirus exposure and HLA in healthy donors. To note about this clone: The antigen remains undetermined.

The CDR3 has 16 amino acids. J gave up 0 bases and V 7 bases, and 8 bases lay outside the gene matches. It was with 60 Vbeta and 13 Jbeta primers that the PCR ran. Assay: immunoSEQ multiplex PCR; the TCRdb copy retains only in-frame clones and omits some. The table records around 93,000 clones, approximately 60% of them present only once. Broader study findings: Common viral pathogens were later found to be apparently linked to several of the most significant clusters.

The gene calls are TRBV23-1 and TRBJ2-1, with 8 bases lining up with TRBD2. TRBV23-1 is given ORF status, its function remaining uncertain. The sequenced sample was PBMCs. The clonotype originates from a boy aged 5 to 17 in good health and CMV-seropositive. CDR3 bases: TGCGCCAGCACCGAGCAGCGGGGGAACTCCTACAATGAGCAGTTCTTC. Translating it yields CASTEQRGNSYNEQFF.